The 26 T cell receptor beta chains listed next were all sequenced from one sample in a study of T cell clonotyping in hematopoietic cell transplantation. Regarding time point: recipient sample about 28 days before transplant, after cytoreduction. Using immunoSEQ multiplex PCR, the repertoire was profiled, and TCRdb retains in-frame clones only, with some absent. The sample records roughly 40,000 clones, roughly 85% being singletons. Sequenced material: peripheral blood mononuclear cells, taken before stem cell transplant. The receptors here all came from a man aged 55-75 years with acute myeloid leukemia. Some clones in this sample may be carry-over from other donors' samples.

This sequence joins TRBV19 and TRBJ1-1; 7 nucleotides match TRBD1. Germline V lookup: CDR1 LNHDA, CDR2 SQIVND (reference sequence). V was pared by 4 bases and J by 5 bases, with 10 bases of the junction left unmatched. The CDR3 contains 15 residues. The CDR3 here is CASSSPEGAKTEAFF. In nucleotides, the CDR3 is TGTGCCAGTAGTAGTCCGGAGGGGGCGAAAACTGAAGCTTTCTTT. The complete variable domain, with remaining parts taken from reference TRBV19 and TRBJ1-1, reads DGGITQSPKYLFRKEGQNVTLSCEQNLNHDAMYWYRQDPGQGLRLIYYSQIVNDFQKGDIAEGYSVSREKKESFPLTVTSAQKNPTAFYLCASSSPEGAKTEAFFGQGTRLTVV.

The rearrangement links TRBV5-1 to TRBJ1-4; 7 nucleotides agree with TRBD1. In germline, CDR1 is SGHRS, CDR2 YFSETQ. J gave up 5 bases and V 3 bases, and 7 bases lay outside the gene matches. This CDR3 contains 15 residues. DNA for the CDR3: TGCGCCAGCAGCTCGGCCGGACAGGCGAATGAAAAACTGTTTTTT. Translated, it gives CASSSAGQANEKLFF.

J is TRBJ2-7 and V is TRBV4-3; possible D gene TRBD1, 5 bases. CDR3 size: 15 residues. CDR1 is LGHNA and CDR2 is YSLEER in the germline V gene. V was trimmed by 0 bases and J by 0 bases, leaving 9 bases between them. This CDR3 reads CASSQDRGGSYEQYF. The CDR3 nucleotides are TGCGCCAGCAGCCAAGATAGGGGCGGCTCCTACGAGCAGTACTTC.

This clone was found once. This sequence joins TRBV9 and TRBJ1-1; D possibly corresponds to TRBD1 (6 bases). Trimming stripped 4 bases from V and 1 base from J, with 17 bases between. Germline CDR1 is SGDLS and CDR2 is YYNGEE. CDR3 length: 16 amino acids. The CDR3 here is CASSSPPSRGNTEAFF. CDR3 sequence (DNA): TGTGCCAGCAGCTCCCCCCCGAGCAGGGGGAACACTGAAGCTTTCTTT.

The chain joins TRBV2 to TRBJ1-5, with D unresolved. Per the germline V gene, CDR1 is SNHLY and CDR2 is FYNNEI. CDR3 length equals 13 residues. Deletions cut 4 bases from V and 5 bases from J, with 9 bases between. In DNA form, the CDR3 reads TGTGCCAGCAGTGTGGGGAGGTATCAGCCCCAGCATTTT. This translates into CASSVGRYQPQHF.

This chain uses TRBV6-5 with TRBJ1-2, with a possible D match to TRBD1 (6 bases). V was trimmed by 2 bases and J by 7 bases, leaving 20 bases between them. Looked up from germline, CDR1 is MNHEY and CDR2 is SVGAGI. CDR3 length equals 16 residues. The CDR3 reads CASSYHQGRGQSGYTF. The CDR3 DNA reads TGTGCCAGCAGTTACCACCAGGGTCGGGGGCAGAGTGGCTACACCTTC.

The chain couples TRBV28 to TRBJ1-1, with a tentative D call TRBD1 (5 bases). This CDR3 contains 14 residues. Germline V gives CDR1 MDHEN, CDR2 SYDVKM. The ends were cut back, 3 bases at V and 4 bases at J, with 12 bases in the middle. The chain's CDR3 is CASSFRRGSTEAFF. The CDR3 DNA is TGTGCCAGCAGTTTCCGTAGGGGTTCCACTGAAGCTTTCTTT.

This rearrangement joins TRBV11-3 to TRBJ2-7, with 9 bases aligning to TRBD1. Germline assignment: CDR1 SGHNT and CDR2 YENEEA. The CDR3 covers 17 residues. V lost 5 bases and J lost 2; bases outside the gene matches: 13. CDR3 in DNA: TGTGCCAGCAGCCCCGCCCGGACAGGGGCGAAGACCTACGAGCAGTACTTC. Encoded protein: CASSPARTGAKTYEQYF.

This chain connects TRBV9 to TRBJ2-2; 9 bases match TRBD1. The CDR3 length is 16 residues. The germline V gene encodes CDR1 SGDLS and CDR2 YYNGEE. The V gene end was trimmed by 3 bases and the J gene end by 5 bases; junction bases not matched to a gene: 8. The CDR3 coding sequence is TGTGCCAGCAGCGCGCCGGGACAGGGTGAGACCGGGGAGCTGTTTTTT. It yields the protein CASSAPGQGETGELFF.

The chain combines TRBV7-2 with TRBJ2-5; D gene ambiguous. Germline V lookup: CDR1 SGHTA, CDR2 FQGNSA. This CDR3 is built from 11 residues. The V end lost 6 bases, the J end lost 2 bases, and 4 bases lay between the germline ends. The CDR3 sequence: CASRVQETQYF. CDR3 nucleotides: TGTGCCAGCAGGGTGCAAGAGACCCAGTACTTC.

There are a few counts of this clone. This chain uses TRBV2 with TRBJ1-5; 10 nucleotides align to TRBD1. Looked up from germline, CDR1 is SNHLY and CDR2 is FYNNEI. The V segment lost 9 bases and the J segment 1 base; nucleotides outside the gene matches: 3. CDR3 length: 14 residues. CDR3 in amino acids: CASGQGESNQPQHF. DNA for the CDR3: TGTGCCAGTGGACAGGGGGAGAGCAATCAGCCCCAGCATTTT.

This clone was counted once. Its ends do not fully match the called genes, so a read error is possible. This rearrangement joins TRBV7-7 to TRBJ2-1, with 7 bases that match TRBD1. CDR3 length equals 13 residues. Germline CDR1 is SSHAT and CDR2 is FNYEAQ (reference sequence). CDR3 sequence reads: CASSQTTGNEQFF. CDR3 DNA: TGTGCTAGCAGCCAAACGACAGGGAATGAGCAGTTCTTC. Full variable domain (outside the CDR3, taken from reference TRBV7-7 and TRBJ2-1): GAGVSQSPRYKVTKRGQDVTLRCDPISSHATLYWYQQALGQGPEFLTYFNYEAQPDKSGLPSDRFSAERPEGSISTLTIQRTEQRDSAMYRCASSQTTGNEQFFGPGTRLTVL.

The chain uses TRBV28 and TRBJ2-2; unclear D gene. V lost 4 bases and J 10 bases, leaving 16 bases between the germline ends. CDR1 is MDHEN, CDR2 SYDVKM, per germline. The CDR3 loop spans 14 amino acids. CDR3: CASSSHSGPVELFF. The CDR3 region has the DNA TGTGCCAGCAGTTCACATTCGGGCCCCGTGGAGCTGTTTTTT.

J is TRBJ2-7 and V is TRBV5-8; 9 nucleotides agree with TRBD2. This CDR3 is built from 17 residues. V dropped 0 bases and J dropped 1; count of bases not matched to a gene: 8. Germline V gene lookup returns CDR1 SGHTS and CDR2 YDEGEE. CDR3 region: CASSLALAGIYSYEQYF. The CDR3 DNA follows: TGTGCCAGCAGCTTGGCCCTAGCGGGGATATATTCCTACGAGCAGTACTTC.

The chain recombines TRBV28 with TRBJ1-2; the D gene is possibly TRBD1 (5 bases). CDR3 size: 16 residues. Trimming took 3 bases from V and 4 from J, leaving 18 bases between them. Germline V gene sequence: CDR1 MDHEN, CDR2 SYDVKM. The CDR3 DNA is TGTGCCAGCAGTTTCTCAATCGGGGGGGGAAGCTATGGCTACACCTTC. Translation: CASSFSIGGGSYGYTF.

The chain recombines TRBV7-2 with TRBJ2-7; 7 bases agree with TRBD1. Unmatched junction bases numbered 5, after V lost 4 bases and J lost 5 bases. Per the germline V gene, CDR1 is SGHTA and CDR2 is FQGNSA. The CDR3 runs 13 residues. The CDR3 coding sequence is TGTGCCAGCAGCTATGACAGGGCGGACGAGCAGTACTTC. As protein: CASSYDRADEQYF.

The V and J genes are TRBV4-1 and TRBJ1-1; possibly TRBD1 for D (6 bases). The CDR3 consists of 17 residues. Germline CDR1 MGHRA, CDR2 YSYEKL. V lost 8 bases and J 6 bases, leaving 28 bases between the germline ends. The CDR3 is CASYRQGLVARRAEAFF. Written as DNA, the CDR3 is TGCGCCAGCTATCGGCAGGGGCTAGTAGCTCGGCGGGCTGAAGCTTTCTTT.

The V and J genes are TRBV9 and TRBJ1-4; 8 nucleotides align to TRBD1. V shed 0 bases, J shed 2 bases, and the junction held 6 bases outside the gene matches. CDR3 length equals 17 residues. Germline V gene sequence: CDR1 SGDLS, CDR2 YYNGEE. The CDR3 sequence: CASSVGSWTGTNEKLFF. DNA of the CDR3: TGTGCCAGCAGCGTAGGGTCCTGGACAGGGACTAATGAAAAACTGTTTTTT.

This chain links TRBV5-1 with TRBJ2-7; D unclear. The CDR3 length is 15 residues. Per germline, CDR1 SGHRS and CDR2 YFSETQ. Trimming pared 4 bases from V and 2 bases from J, leaving 16 bases between. CDR3 nucleotide sequence: TGCGCCAGCAGCCCGGCTCGGACGGGCCCCTACGAGCAGTACTTC. Translating gives CASSPARTGPYEQYF.

The chain carries TRBV6-6 and TRBJ1-4, with 9 bases fitting TRBD1. The CDR3 is 15 residues long. V gave up 7 bases and J gave up 7 bases; unmatched junction bases: 10. The germline CDR1 and CDR2 sequences are MNHNY and SVGAGI (reference sequence). The CDR3 coding sequence is TGTGCCAGCAAGTCGGACAGGGGAAATTTTGAAAAACTGTTTTTT. Its protein is CASKSDRGNFEKLFF.

The chain employs TRBV6-5 and TRBJ1-1; D uncertain. CDR3 length equals 16 residues. Trimming shortened V by 4 bases and J by 0 bases, and 15 bases separated the two germline ends. The germline CDR1 and CDR2 sequences are MNHEY and SVGAGI. The CDR3 loop is CASSSPLTRMNTEAFF. The CDR3 nucleotides are TGTGCCAGCAGTTCCCCTCTGACACGTATGAACACTGAAGCTTTCTTT.

The chain links TRBV19 to TRBJ1-2; 12 bases agree with TRBD1. Germline loops: CDR1 LNHDA, CDR2 SQIVND (reference sequence). The V and J ends lost 5 bases and 4 bases, in that order; junction bases with no gene match: 17. This CDR3 has 19 amino acids. The CDR3 DNA reads TGTGCCAGTAGTTCCTCTTCCGGGACAGGGGGCGAGGTACTCTATGGCTACACCTTC. Amino acids: CASSSSSGTGGEVLYGYTF.

This chain uses TRBV14 with TRBJ2-7, with 8 bases identical to TRBD1. Germline CDR1 reads SGHDN; CDR2 reads FVKESK. This CDR3 comprises 14 residues. J lost 0 bases, V lost 4 bases, and 2 bases had no gene match. The CDR3 protein is CASSRDRSSYEQYF. In nucleotides, the CDR3 is TGTGCCAGCAGCCGGGACAGGAGCTCCTACGAGCAGTACTTC.

The chain couples TRBV30 to TRBJ1-2; no definite D call. Trimming stripped 2 bases from V and 1 base from J, with 8 bases between. CDR3 size: 13 residues. Germline V CDR1 and CDR2: GTSNPN, SVGIG (reference sequence). For the CDR3, the DNA is TGTGCCTGGAGTCTCGGGATTAACTATGGCTACACCTTC. This translates into CAWSLGINYGYTF.

The chain has TRBV11-2 and TRBJ2-7, with D unclear. From germline, CDR1 is SGHAT and CDR2 FQNNGV. Trimming removed 5 bases at V and 0 bases at J, with 2 bases between. The CDR3 is made up of 11 amino acids. The CDR3 region is CASSSSYEQYF. The CDR3 nucleotides are TGTGCCAGCAGCAGCTCCTACGAGCAGTACTTC.

The table lists this clone with a count of one. V and J are TRBV28 and TRBJ2-7, with 8 positions matching TRBD1. Trimming took 2 bases from V and 0 from J; bases not matched to a gene: 3. Germline assignment: CDR1 MDHEN and CDR2 SYDVKM. The CDR3 has 15 amino acids. The CDR3 sequence is CASSLGQGTSYEQYF. In nucleotides, the CDR3 is TGTGCCAGCAGTTTAGGACAGGGAACCTCCTACGAGCAGTACTTC.